These T cell receptor beta chains were read from a single sample in a study of control samples from healthy donors and cancer patients. Sequenced by immunoSEQ multiplex PCR; TCRdb stores in-frame clones only, minus some. This table has tens of thousands of clones, about 88% appearing once. The sample consisted of blood. Receptor source: a woman aged 45-59 years in good health. Both conserved end residues are part of each CDR3. The D gene is left open where the match is weak. Expanded clones are given a class, and other clones once, few, many or no size at all.

j_gene,abundance,v_gene,d_gene,CDR3nt,CDR3aa
TRBJ1-1,NA,TRBV28,NA,TGTGCCACCATAGGACATCCAGTGCCAGAAGCTTTCTTT,CATIGHPVPEAFF
TRBJ2-3,NA,TRBV7-3,NA,TGTGCCAGCAGCCAAACAGATACGCAGTATTTT,CASSQTDTQYF
TRBJ2-3,NA,TRBV6-5,NA,TGTGCCAGCAAATCGAGAGGGGAAGCAGATACGCAGTATTTT,CASKSRGEADTQYF
TRBJ1-3,NA,TRBV6-5,NA,TGTGCCAGCAGTTACTCGCAGGGGAACACCATATATTTT,CASSYSQGNTIYF
TRBJ2-2,NA,TRBV9,NA,TGTGCCAGCAGCGAGCAGACAGGCACCGGGGAGCTGTTTTTT,CASSEQTGTGELFF
TRBJ2-7,NA,TRBV4-1,TRBD2,TGCGCCAGCAGCCCGAGCGGGAGCTCCTACGAGCAGTACTTC,CASSPSGSSYEQYF
TRBJ1-6,NA,TRBV3-1/TRBV3-2,TRBD1,TGTGCCAGCACCCGACGACAGGGTGGAGATTCACCCCTCCACTTT,CASTRRQGGDSPLHF
TRBJ1-6,NA,TRBV15,NA,TGTGCCACCAGCAGGGACAGAAGGAATAATTCACCCCTCCACTTT,CATSRDRRNNSPLHF
TRBJ1-2,few,TRBV2,NA,TGTGCCAGCAGTTTACAGGGTAATGGCTACACCTTC,CASSLQGNGYTF
TRBJ2-3,NA,TRBV7-3,NA,TGTGCCAGCTCGCGCAGCTCGCCAGATACGCAGTATTTT,CASSRSSPDTQYF
TRBJ2-2,NA,TRBV3-1/TRBV3-2,NA,TGTGCCAGCAGCCCCGCGTTCTTCACCGGGGAGCTGTTTTTT,CASSPAFFTGELFF
TRBJ2-7,NA,TRBV6-5,TRBD2,TGTGCCAGCAGTTACTCGATACTAGCGGGAGCCTACGAGCAGTACTTC,CASSYSILAGAYEQYF
TRBJ1-4,NA,TRBV18,NA,TGTGCCAGCTCACCAGGCGGAGGTGAAAAACTGTTTTTT,CASSPGGGEKLFF
TRBJ2-1,NA,TRBV28,TRBD2,TGTGCCAGCGGCCGGCCTAGCGGGTTAGGGCATGAGCAGTTCTTC,CASGRPSGLGHEQFF
TRBJ2-5,few,TRBV7-6,TRBD2,TGTGCCAGCAGCTTATTTATAGCGGGAGCCCTGGAGACCCAGTACTTC,CASSLFIAGALETQYF
TRBJ2-3,once,TRBV5-1,NA,TGCGCCAGCAGCTTGGGGAGGGGGAGCACAGATACGCAGTATTTT,CASSLGRGSTDTQYF
TRBJ1-1,NA,TRBV20-1,NA,TGCAGTGCTAGAGGGGGCACTGAAGCTTTCTTT,CSARGGTEAFF
TRBJ1-4,NA,TRBV5-1,NA,TGCGCCAGCAGCTTGGCTGGGGCAGGGGATGAAAAACTGTTTTTT,CASSLAGAGDEKLFF
TRBJ1-2,NA,TRBV5-4,TRBD1,TGTGCCAGCAGCTTGGATCCCGAGACAGGGGATGGCTACACCTTC,CASSLDPETGDGYTF
TRBJ2-2,NA,TRBV11-2,NA,TGTGCCAGCGGCCTTTGGACCGGGGAGCTGTTTTTT,CASGLWTGELFF
TRBJ2-3,NA,TRBV6-1,NA,TGTGCCAGCAGTGACCAGCTCTCAGATACGCAGTATTTT,CASSDQLSDTQYF
TRBJ2-6,NA,TRBV18,NA,TGTGCCAGCTCACCTAAAACGGGCAGCTTCTCTGGGGCCAACGTCCTGACTTTC,CASSPKTGSFSGANVLTF
TRBJ2-7,NA,TRBV19,TRBD1,TGTGCCAGTAGCTTCCCGGGACAGGGTTCCTACGAGCAGTACTTC,CASSFPGQGSYEQYF
TRBJ2-5,NA,TRBV14,NA,TGTGCCAGCAGCCAAGATTGGGGGTTAGAAGAGACCCAGTACTTC,CASSQDWGLEETQYF
TRBJ2-2,NA,TRBV5-5,NA,TGTGCCAGCAGTCTCCAGGGGATAAACACCGGGGAGCTGTTTTTT,CASSLQGINTGELFF
TRBJ1-4,few,TRBV3-1/TRBV3-2,NA,TGTGCCAGCAGCCAACAGGGCTTACAGGAAAAACTGTTTTTT,CASSQQGLQEKLFF
TRBJ2-6,NA,TRBV6-5,NA,TGTGCCAGCAGTTACGCCTTCGGCAACGTCCTGACTTTC,CASSYAFGNVLTF
TRBJ1-1,NA,TRBV7-2,NA,TGTGCCAGCAGTCGGGTCGGCAGCGCAGCTTTCTTT,CASSRVGSAAFF